The source of this TCR beta chain is a study of T cell responses to AZD1222 COVID-19 vaccine. General study points: Just a handful of people given AZD1222 tested seropositive at baseline. White British people made up most donors, females outnumbered males, and clonal diversity was possibly underestimated. Across spike, vaccine-associated CD4 TCRs were found, dominant at 160-218 and 743-854.

Concerning this clone itself: Its matching antigen is unknown.

Here immunoSEQ multiplex PCR was the method, and the copy in TCRdb shows in-frame clones only, minus some. This sample has some 170,000 clones, with around 89% found just once. The sequencing here drew on peripheral blood, taken 28 days after the second dose of the MenACWY control vaccine. This receptor was identified in an adult who received the MenACWY meningococcal vaccine as a control.

The CDR3 here is CASSVPGQGKGEQFF. The CDR3 DNA sequence: TGTGCCAGCAGCGTCCCGGGACAGGGAAAGGGTGAGCAGTTCTTC. This rearrangement joins TRBV27 to TRBJ2-1, with TRBD1 identical over 9 bases. The CDR3 length is 15 residues. The V segment lost 6 bases and the J segment 9 bases; nucleotides outside the gene matches: 12. In germline, CDR1 is MNHEY, CDR2 SMNVEV (reference sequence).